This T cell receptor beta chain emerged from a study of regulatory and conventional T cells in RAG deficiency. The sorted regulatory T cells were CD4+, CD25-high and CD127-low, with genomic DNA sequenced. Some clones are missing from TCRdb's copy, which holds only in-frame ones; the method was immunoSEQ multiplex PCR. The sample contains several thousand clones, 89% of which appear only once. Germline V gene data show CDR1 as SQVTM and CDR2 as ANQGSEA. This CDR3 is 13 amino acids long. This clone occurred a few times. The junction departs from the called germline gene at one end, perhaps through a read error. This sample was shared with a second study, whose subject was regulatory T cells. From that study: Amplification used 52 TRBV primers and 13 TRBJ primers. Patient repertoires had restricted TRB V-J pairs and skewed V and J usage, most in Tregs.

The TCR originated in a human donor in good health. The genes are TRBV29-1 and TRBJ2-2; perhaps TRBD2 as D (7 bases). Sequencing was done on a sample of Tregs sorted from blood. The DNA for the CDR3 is TGCAGCGTTGGGTTTGGGGGGGCCGGGGAGCGGTTTTTT. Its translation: CSVGFGGAGERFF.